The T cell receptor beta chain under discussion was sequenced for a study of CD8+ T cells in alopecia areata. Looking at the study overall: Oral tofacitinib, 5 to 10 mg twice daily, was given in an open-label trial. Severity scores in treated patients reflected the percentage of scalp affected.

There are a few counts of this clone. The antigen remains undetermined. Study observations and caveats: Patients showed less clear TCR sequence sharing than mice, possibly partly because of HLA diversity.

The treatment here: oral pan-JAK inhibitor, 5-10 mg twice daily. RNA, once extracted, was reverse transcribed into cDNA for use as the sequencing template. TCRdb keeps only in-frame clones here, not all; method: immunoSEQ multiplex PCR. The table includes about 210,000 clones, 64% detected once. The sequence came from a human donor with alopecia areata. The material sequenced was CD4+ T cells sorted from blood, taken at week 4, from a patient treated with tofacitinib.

The CDR3 region is CATQQGSETEAFF. In DNA, the CDR3 is TGTGCCACCCAACAGGGGTCGGAAACTGAAGCTTTCTTT. The J gene is TRBJ1-1, the V gene TRBV10-3, with 7 bases fitting TRBD1. V shed 10 bases and J 5 bases; nucleotides not matched to a gene: 10. Germline CDR1 reads ENHRY; CDR2 reads SYGVKD. This CDR3 region has 13 residues.